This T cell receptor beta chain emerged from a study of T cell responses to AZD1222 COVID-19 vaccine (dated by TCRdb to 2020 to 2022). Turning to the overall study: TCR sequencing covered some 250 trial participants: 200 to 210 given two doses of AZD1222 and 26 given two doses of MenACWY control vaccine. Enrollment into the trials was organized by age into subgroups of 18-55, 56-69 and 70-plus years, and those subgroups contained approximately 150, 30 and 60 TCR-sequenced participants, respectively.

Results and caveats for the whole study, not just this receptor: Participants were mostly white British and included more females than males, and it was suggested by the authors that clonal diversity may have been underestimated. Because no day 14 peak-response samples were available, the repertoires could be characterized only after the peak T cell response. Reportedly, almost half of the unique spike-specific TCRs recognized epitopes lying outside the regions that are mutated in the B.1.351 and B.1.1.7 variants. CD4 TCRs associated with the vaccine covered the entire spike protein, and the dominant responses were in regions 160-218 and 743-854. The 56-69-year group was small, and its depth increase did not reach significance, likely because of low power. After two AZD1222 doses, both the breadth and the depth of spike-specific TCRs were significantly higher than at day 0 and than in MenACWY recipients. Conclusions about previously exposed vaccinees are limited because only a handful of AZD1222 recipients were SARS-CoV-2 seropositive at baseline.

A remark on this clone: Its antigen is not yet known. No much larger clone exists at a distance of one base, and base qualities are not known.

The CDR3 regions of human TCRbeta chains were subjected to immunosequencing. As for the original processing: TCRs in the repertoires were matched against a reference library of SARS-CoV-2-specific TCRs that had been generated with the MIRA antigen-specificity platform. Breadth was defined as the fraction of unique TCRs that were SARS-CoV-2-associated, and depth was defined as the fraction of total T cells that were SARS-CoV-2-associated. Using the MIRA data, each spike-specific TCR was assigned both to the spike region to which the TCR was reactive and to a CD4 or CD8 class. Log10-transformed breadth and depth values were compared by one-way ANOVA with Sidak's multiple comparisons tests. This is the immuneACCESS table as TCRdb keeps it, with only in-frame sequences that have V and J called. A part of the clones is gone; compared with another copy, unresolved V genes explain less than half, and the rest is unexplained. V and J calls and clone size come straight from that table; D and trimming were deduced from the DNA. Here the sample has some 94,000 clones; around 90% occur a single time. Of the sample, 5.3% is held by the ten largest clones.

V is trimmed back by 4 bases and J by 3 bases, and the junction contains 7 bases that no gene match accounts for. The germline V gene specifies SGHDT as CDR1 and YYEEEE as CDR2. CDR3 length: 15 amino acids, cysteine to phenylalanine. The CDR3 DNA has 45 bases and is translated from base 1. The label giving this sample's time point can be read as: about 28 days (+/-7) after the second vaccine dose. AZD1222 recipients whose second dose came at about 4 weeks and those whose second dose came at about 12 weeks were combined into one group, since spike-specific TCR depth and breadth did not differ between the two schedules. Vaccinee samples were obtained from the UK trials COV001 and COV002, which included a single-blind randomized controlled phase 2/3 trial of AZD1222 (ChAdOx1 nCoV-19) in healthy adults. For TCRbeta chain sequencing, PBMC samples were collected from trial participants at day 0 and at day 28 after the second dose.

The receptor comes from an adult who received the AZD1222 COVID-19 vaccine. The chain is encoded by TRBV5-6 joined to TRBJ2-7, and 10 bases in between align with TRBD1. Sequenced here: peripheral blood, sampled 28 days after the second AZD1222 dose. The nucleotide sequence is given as TGTGCCAGCAGCGGTAGTGGGACAGGGGTCTACGAGCAGTACTTC. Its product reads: CASSGSGTGVYEQYF.